These 5 T cell receptor beta chains came from one sample sequenced in a study of vaccination and CD4 T cells after COVID-19. Cultured CD4+ T-cell DNA underwent Oncomine TCR Beta short-read sequencing. Using its own MiXCR run on the PCR reads, TCRdb lists one record per CDR3 protein. The data show under 25,000 distinct CDR3 sequences, roughly 46% seen once. Their cognate antigens are unknown. The treatment denotes: roughly ten-day PBMC culture with coronavirus spike peptide pools or control peptides (ViraFEST assay). The starting material was CD4+ T cells from blood, cultured in vitro, obtained before SARS-CoV-2 vaccination. The receptors shown here come from a human donor who had recovered from COVID-19.

This clonotype was recorded a few times. The V gene is TRBV25-1, the J gene TRBJ1-1, with D possibly being TRBD1 (6 bases). V lost 7 bases to trimming and J lost 0 bases, with 9 bases between them. The CDR3 runs 13 residues. Germline V CDR1 and CDR2: MGHDK, SYGVNS. CDR3 in amino acids: CASTGTMNTEAFF. For the CDR3, the DNA is TGTGCCAGCACCGGGACAATGAACACTGAAGCTTTCTTT.

This chain uses TRBV19 with TRBJ2-1; a possible D gene is TRBD2 (6 bases). The germline V gene encodes CDR1 LNHDA and CDR2 SQIVND (reference sequence). The CDR3 contains 13 residues. Trimming left V 6 bases short and J 4 bases short, with 10 bases between. The CDR3 loop reads CASSGGPYNEQFF. Here the CDR3 DNA reads TGTGCCAGTAGCGGGGGACCTTACAATGAGCAGTTCTTC.

The chain employs TRBV20-1 and TRBJ2-7; D not resolved. Trimming shortened V by 6 bases and J by 0 bases, and 9 bases separated the two germline ends. CDR3 length: 12 residues. Germline values: CDR1 DFQATT, CDR2 SNEGSKA (reference sequence). DNA of the CDR3: TGCAGTGCAGAAGACATCTCCTACGAGCAGTACTTC. Translated, it gives CSAEDISYEQYF.

This clonotype has only a few counts. The chain recombines TRBV19 with TRBJ1-2; D is possibly TRBD1 (6 bases). V gave up 8 bases and J gave up 4 bases, with 20 bases separating them. Germline V gene sequence: CDR1 LNHDA, CDR2 SQIVND (reference sequence). CDR3 length: 15 amino acids. Here the CDR3 DNA reads TGTGCCAGTTCACTTCAGGGGCAGGGGACCTATGGCTACACCTTC. Translating gives CASSLQGQGTYGYTF.

This clonotype was observed a few times. The CDR3 nucleotides are TGCAGTGCTATGGGGGTTGGCACTGAAGCTTTCTTT. Its translation: CSAMGVGTEAFF. The chain has TRBV20-1 and TRBJ1-1; D is possibly TRBD1 (5 bases). The germline CDR1 and CDR2 sequences are DFQATT and SNEGSKA (reference sequence). V was shortened by 4 bases and J by 4 bases, with 10 bases between the two germline ends. The CDR3 runs 12 residues.